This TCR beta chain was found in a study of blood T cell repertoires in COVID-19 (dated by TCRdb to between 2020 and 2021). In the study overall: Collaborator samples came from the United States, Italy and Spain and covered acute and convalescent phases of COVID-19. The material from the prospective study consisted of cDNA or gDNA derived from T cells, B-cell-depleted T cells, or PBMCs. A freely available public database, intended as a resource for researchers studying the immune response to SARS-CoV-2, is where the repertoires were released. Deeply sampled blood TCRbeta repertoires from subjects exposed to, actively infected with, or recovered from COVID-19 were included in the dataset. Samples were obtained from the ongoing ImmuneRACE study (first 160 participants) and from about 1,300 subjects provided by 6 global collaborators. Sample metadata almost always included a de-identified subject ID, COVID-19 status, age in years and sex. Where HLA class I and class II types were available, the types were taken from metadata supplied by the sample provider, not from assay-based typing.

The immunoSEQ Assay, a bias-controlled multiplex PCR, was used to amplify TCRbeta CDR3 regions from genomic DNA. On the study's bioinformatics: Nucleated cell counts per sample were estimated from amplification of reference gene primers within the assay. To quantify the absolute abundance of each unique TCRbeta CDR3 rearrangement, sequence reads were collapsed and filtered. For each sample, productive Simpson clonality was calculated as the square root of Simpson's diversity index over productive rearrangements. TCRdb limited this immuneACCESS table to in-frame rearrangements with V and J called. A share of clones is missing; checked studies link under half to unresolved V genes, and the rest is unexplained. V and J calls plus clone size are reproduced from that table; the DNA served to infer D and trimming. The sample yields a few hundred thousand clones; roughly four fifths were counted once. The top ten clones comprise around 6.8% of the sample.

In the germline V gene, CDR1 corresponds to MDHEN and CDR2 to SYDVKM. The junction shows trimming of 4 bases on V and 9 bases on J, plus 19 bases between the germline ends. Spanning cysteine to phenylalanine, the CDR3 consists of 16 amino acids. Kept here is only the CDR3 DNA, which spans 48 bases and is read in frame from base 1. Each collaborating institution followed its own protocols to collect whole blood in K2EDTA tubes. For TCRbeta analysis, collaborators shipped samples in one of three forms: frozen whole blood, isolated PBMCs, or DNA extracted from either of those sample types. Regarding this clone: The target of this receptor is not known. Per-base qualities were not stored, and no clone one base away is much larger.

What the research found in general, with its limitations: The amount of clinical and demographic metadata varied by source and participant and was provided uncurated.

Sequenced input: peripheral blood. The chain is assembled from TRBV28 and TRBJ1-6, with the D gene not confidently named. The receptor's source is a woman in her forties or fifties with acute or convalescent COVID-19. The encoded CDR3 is CASSSSLEGKSSPLHF. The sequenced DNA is TGTGCCAGCAGTTCATCTCTTGAGGGAAAGAGTTCACCCCTCCACTTT.